This TCR beta chain derives from a study of post-analysis software for immune sequencing data. Turning to the study itself: Disease courses included relapsing-remitting, secondary progressive and progressive-relapsing multiple sclerosis. General study results and limits: Five or six TRBV segments, TRBV5-6, TRBV5-1 and TRBV20-1 among them, were found more frequent in patients than controls.

V was clipped by 3 bases and J by 4 bases; unmatched bases: 2. This CDR3 spans 13 amino acids. From germline, CDR1 is ENHRY and CDR2 SYGVKD. The TCR beta cDNA libraries contained unique molecular identifiers. TCRdb called the PCR reads again in MiXCR, with one record for every CDR3 protein. The sample contains around 770,000 distinct CDR3 sequences, 35% to 55% of which appear only once. On this clonotype itself: Its antigen is not identified.

The sequence was obtained from a girl aged 10-17 years with multiple sclerosis. The sample taken for sequencing was blood. This chain connects TRBV10-3 to TRBJ2-7, with TRBD2 matching over 8 bases. This CDR3 reads CAISDAGGYEQYF. CDR3 DNA: TGTGCCATCAGTGACGCGGGGGGATACGAGCAGTACTTC.